This T cell receptor beta chain was captured by sequencing in a study of shared clonotypes between healthy human individuals. Study-wide background: Donors were a couple of women and a few men aged 18 to 49.

Clones were sequenced by immunoSEQ multiplex PCR, and TCRdb holds only the in-frame ones, with some missing. Here the sample spans 850,000 to 1,100,000 clones, roughly 77% being singletons. Study-wide findings and caveats: Shared across a handful of donors were around 5% of the naive CD4 clonotypes. Generation probabilities were higher for clonotypes shared across all four sorted-subset donors than for unshared ones. Clonotype sharing among donors, it was expected, would be affected by sequencing depth.

The germline V gene encodes CDR1 MDHEN and CDR2 SYDVKM. Trimming took 6 bases from V and 0 from J, leaving 14 bases between them. This CDR3 is built from 16 residues. In regard to this clone: Its antigen is as yet unknown.

Input material: memory CD4+ T cells from PBMCs. Subset reported: CD45RA-negative fraction. The rearrangement links TRBV28 to TRBJ2-2; D is uncertain. The receptor comes from a man between 18 and 35 years old in good health. Some clones in this sample may be carry-over from other donors' samples. The CDR3 coding sequence is TGTGCCAGCAGCCATCTAGGTTATACGAACACCGGGGAGCTGTTTTTT. Translation gives CASSHLGYTNTGELFF.